The entry below describes one T cell receptor beta chain. Antigen: not known. J was trimmed by 4 bases and V by 4 bases; bases with no gene match: 13. CDR1 is SQVTM and CDR2 is ANQGSEA in the germline V gene. The CDR3 runs to 16 residues. Adult donors, all healthy and HIV-negative, had no recent acute infections or vaccinations. The entry originates in a study of shared clonotypes between healthy human individuals. Study-level results: A handful of donors shared 4.5% to 6.5% of their naive CD4 clonotypes.

When replicate PCRs were run on sorted subsets, they used around 200 ng DNA, tens of thousands of T cell genomes. The assay was immunoSEQ multiplex PCR, and TCRdb's table has in-frame clones only and misses some. The sample has over a million clones; 96% are singletons. The V gene is TRBV29-1, the J gene TRBJ1-5, with 7 bases that match TRBD1. Sequenced material: naive CD4+ T cells sorted from blood. The subset: CD45RA+ positively selected. This receptor was identified in a man aged 25-45 years in good health. In DNA, the CDR3 is TGCAGCGTTGGGAGTCCGCTCGGGACAGCTAATCAGCCCCAGCATTTT. Protein: CSVGSPLGTANQPQHF.